The 29 T cell receptor beta chains below were found in one sample sequenced in a study of T-cell memory formation after mild COVID-19. Each CDR3 protein is one row after TCRdb ran MiXCR on the 5' RACE reads. Found here are 90,000 to 120,000 distinct CDR3 sequences, roughly 14% of them singletons; the top ten hold around two fifths. Sequenced: PBMCs or a T cell subset sorted from them (not recorded which). The receptors were gathered from a man aged 18 to 35 who had mild COVID-19 (a few samples of this study predate the infection). Cell type and time point are not known.

In its sample, this clonotype was seen a few times. The chain is built from TRBV4-1 and TRBJ2-3; 7 nucleotides line up with TRBD2. Germline trimming cut 2 bases from V and 3 bases from J; bases unmatched to any gene: 14. The CDR3 loop spans 18 amino acids. Germline-derived CDR1 and CDR2 are MGHRA and YSYEKL. As DNA, the CDR3 is TGCGCCAGCAGCCAACCTCCCCTGGGCGGGGGAGGGACAGATACGCAGTATTTT. Residues: CASSQPPLGGGGTDTQYF.

This clonotype was counted a few times. J is TRBJ1-2 and V is TRBV6-4; 7 nucleotides line up with TRBD1. The V segment lost 0 bases and the J segment 7 bases; nucleotides outside the gene matches: 5. This CDR3 has 14 amino acids. From germline, CDR1 is MRHNA and CDR2 SNTAGT. The CDR3 DNA follows: TGTGCCAGCAGTGACTCGGAGGGGGCCGGTGGCTACACCTTC. It translates to CASSDSEGAGGYTF.

This clonotype was seen ten or more times. This chain joins TRBV27 and TRBJ2-7; D is possibly TRBD2 (6 bases). This CDR3 has 15 residues. Per germline, CDR1 MNHEY and CDR2 SMNVEV (reference sequence). V lost 6 bases and J 0 bases, leaving 15 bases between the germline ends. This CDR3 reads CASRAKGLSSYEQYV. CDR3 sequence (DNA): TGTGCCAGCAGGGCCAAGGGACTGAGCTCCTACGAGCAGTACGTC.

The chain joins TRBV6-5 to TRBJ2-3; maybe TRBD2 (6 bases). This CDR3 is 13 amino acids long. Germline V lookup: CDR1 MNHEY, CDR2 SVGAGI. Trimming left V 6 bases short and J 4 bases short, with 11 bases between. The CDR3 spells CASRGGLADTQYF. The CDR3, as DNA: TGTGCCAGCAGGGGGGGACTCGCAGATACGCAGTATTTT.

The rearrangement links TRBV5-6 to TRBJ2-7, with TRBD2 as a possible D gene (5 bases). V dropped 3 bases and J dropped 3 bases, with 10 bases sitting between them. Germline V gene data show CDR1 as SGHDT and CDR2 as YYEEEE. This CDR3 is 13 amino acids long. The CDR3 bases are TGTGCCAGCAGCTCCCGACGGGACTACGAGCAGTACGTC. Its protein is CASSSRRDYEQYV.

There are a few counts of this clonotype. This chain connects TRBV6-5 to TRBJ1-2, with 8 bases identical to TRBD1. V dropped 5 bases and J dropped 8; count of bases not matched to a gene: 16. Per the germline V gene, CDR1 is MNHEY and CDR2 is SVGAGI. This CDR3 comprises 16 residues. Here the CDR3 reads CASSDYPGQAVLGYTF. The CDR3 region has the DNA TGTGCCAGCAGTGACTATCCGGGACAGGCCGTGTTGGGCTACACCTTC.

This clonotype was found many times. The V gene is TRBV6-5, the J gene TRBJ2-3; D remains unclear. Germline CDR1 MNHEY, CDR2 SVGAGI. The CDR3 length is 12 residues. The V end was cut by 8 bases, the J end by 4 bases, with 10 bases between. This chain's CDR3 is CASAEDPDTQYF. DNA for the CDR3: TGTGCCAGCGCTGAAGATCCAGATACGCAGTATTTT.

This clonotype was observed a few times. The chain links TRBV6-2 or TRBV6-3 to TRBJ2-1, with 9 bases matching TRBD2. The CDR3 contains 14 residues. V was pared by 2 bases and J by 9 bases, with 5 bases of the junction left unmatched. In germline, CDR1 is MNHEY, CDR2 SVGEGT. As DNA, the CDR3 is TGTGCCAGCAGTTACGGCGGGGGGGCCTCTGAGCAGTTCTTC. Translating gives CASSYGGGASEQFF.

CDR3 DNA sequence: TGTGCCTGGTCATTACTAGACCATGAGCAGTTCTTC. It encodes CAWSLLDHEQFF. The chain employs TRBV30 and TRBJ2-1; D might be TRBD2 (5 bases). The V end was cut by 5 bases, the J end by 8 bases, with 13 bases between. The CDR3 spans 12 residues. Germline V gene sequence: CDR1 GTSNPN, CDR2 SVGIG (reference sequence).

The V gene is TRBV7-8, the J gene TRBJ2-2; TRBD1 matches at 7 bases. The CDR3 has 15 amino acids. The trim removed 1 base at V and 3 bases at J, leaving 2 bases unmatched. The germline V gene has CDR1 SGHVS and CDR2 FQNEAQ. CDR3 bases: TGTGCCAGCAGCTTAGGACAGGGTCACACCGGGGAGCTGTTTTTT. Its translation is CASSLGQGHTGELFF.

In this sample, this clonotype is large. The V gene is TRBV14, the J gene TRBJ2-7; the D gene is possibly TRBD1 (6 bases). V shed 6 bases and J shed 6 bases, with 15 bases lying between them. Germline lookup yields CDR1 SGHDN and CDR2 FVKESK. The CDR3 is 13 residues long. CDR3 DNA sequence: TGTGCCAGCAGTACGGACGTACAGGGCGAGCAGTACGTC. It specifies CASSTDVQGEQYV.

The table lists this clonotype with a few counts. The chain joins TRBV4-1 to TRBJ2-7; D assignment may be TRBD1 or TRBD2 (5 bases each). The CDR3 sequence is 14 residues long. V lost 2 bases, J lost 7 bases, and 15 bases lay in between. CDR1 and CDR2 (germline): MGHRA, YSYEKL. CDR3 residues: CASSQLLGAGEQYV. In nucleotides, the CDR3 is TGCGCCAGCAGCCAATTGCTCGGGGCTGGAGAGCAGTACGTC.

At least ten counts were recorded for this clonotype. V gene TRBV25-1 combines with J gene TRBJ1-2; maybe TRBD1 (5 bases). The CDR3 has 13 residues. Trimming stripped 8 bases from V and 3 bases from J, with 13 bases between. Per germline, CDR1 MGHDK and CDR2 SYGVNS. In nucleotides, the CDR3 is TGTGCCAGCTCCCTGGGGGGGGACTATGGCTACACCTTC. It specifies CASSLGGDYGYTF.

The rearrangement links TRBV11-2 to TRBJ2-5, with D possibly TRBD1 on 5 matching bases. In germline, CDR1 is SGHAT, CDR2 FQNNGV. CDR3 length: 15 amino acids. V lost 0 bases, J lost 2 bases, and 10 bases lay in between. CDR3 sequence reads: CASSLDGAEQETQYF. DNA for the CDR3: TGTGCCAGCAGCTTAGATGGGGCAGAACAAGAGACCCAGTACTTC.

This clonotype has a handful of counts. This chain connects TRBV9 to TRBJ1-6, with D possibly TRBD1 on 5 matching bases. V shed 1 base and J shed 7 bases, with 18 bases lying between them. The CDR3 length is 17 residues. Germline V gives CDR1 SGDLS, CDR2 YYNGEE. CDR3 DNA: TGTGCCAGCAGCGTATTACCTGGGGGGGTTCAGAATTCACCCCTCCACTTT. It translates to CASSVLPGGVQNSPLHF.

The chain links TRBV24-1 to TRBJ2-2; no firm D call. V was trimmed by 4 bases and J by 4 bases, leaving 12 bases between them. The CDR3 sequence is 15 residues long. Germline CDR1 reads KGHDR; CDR2 reads SFDVKD. Written as DNA, the CDR3 is TGTGCCACCAGTGACAACAGTGCCGGCACCGGGGAGCTGTTTTTT. As protein: CATSDNSAGTGELFF.

The genes are TRBV5-1 and TRBJ2-3; D is undetermined. Looked up from germline, CDR1 is SGHRS and CDR2 is YFSETQ. This CDR3 spans 13 amino acids. V was pared by 0 bases and J by 9 bases, with 11 bases between. The CDR3 DNA reads as TGCGCCAGCAGCTTGGTCAGGTTCGGCACGCAGTATTTT. Residues: CASSLVRFGTQYF.

This chain uses TRBV7-2 with TRBJ2-5; 16 nucleotides agree with TRBD2. The CDR3 sequence is 18 residues long. The ends lost 0 bases at V and 2 bases at J; junction bases unmatched: 3. Germline V lookup: CDR1 SGHTA, CDR2 FQGNSA. CDR3 loop: CASSLAPGLAGGQETQYF. The CDR3 coding sequence is TGTGCCAGCAGCTTAGCCCCGGGACTAGCGGGGGGGCAAGAGACCCAGTACTTC. The full variable domain, rest sourced from reference TRBV7-2 and TRBJ2-5, is GAGVSQSPSNKVTEKGKDVELRCDPISGHTALYWYRQSLGQGLEFLIYFQGNSAPDKSGLPSDRFSAERTGGSVSTLTIQRTQQEDSAVYLCASSLAPGLAGGQETQYFGPGTRLLVL.

The V and J genes are TRBV2 and TRBJ2-7; 12 positions agree with TRBD1. Germline V gene data show CDR1 as SNHLY and CDR2 as FYNNEI. The CDR3 runs 18 residues. V dropped 7 bases and J dropped 2; count of bases not matched to a gene: 15. DNA of the CDR3: TGTGCCAGCACCGAGGAGGGACAGGGGGCTTTAGGAACCTACGAGCAGTACTTC. This codes for CASTEEGQGALGTYEQYF. Full variable domain (remainder filled in from reference TRBV2 and TRBJ2-7): EPEVTQTPSHQVTQMGQEVILRCVPISNHLYFYWYRQILGQKVEFLVSFYNNEISEKSEIFDDQFSVERPDGSNFTLKIRSTKLEDSAMYFCASTEEGQGALGTYEQYFGPGTRLTVT.

This clonotype was seen a handful of times. This chain links TRBV20-1 with TRBJ2-7, with 9 bases matching TRBD2. There are 15 residues in the CDR3. Germline lookup yields CDR1 DFQATT and CDR2 SNEGSKA (reference sequence). The junction had 3 bases not matched to a gene; V was cut back by 0 bases and J by 0 bases. In DNA, the CDR3 is TGCAGTGCTAGAGATGCGGGGGGGCCCTCCTACGAGCAGTACGTC. The encoded protein is CSARDAGGPSYEQYV.

The gene calls are TRBV29-1 and TRBJ2-3; 7 bases fit TRBD2. The germline gives CDR1 SQVTM, CDR2 ANQGSEA. CDR3 length: 16 residues. Germline trimming cut 1 base from V and 1 base from J; bases unmatched to any gene: 8. The CDR3 loop reads CSVEGVRDYGTDTQYF. The DNA for the CDR3 is TGCAGCGTTGAAGGAGTCCGGGACTACGGCACAGATACGCAGTATTTT.

As DNA, the CDR3 is TGTGCCGGCCGCAACCGGGACAGCCAGAACACCGGGGAGCTGTTTTTT. The encoded protein is CAGRNRDSQNTGELFF. This sequence joins TRBV2 and TRBJ2-2, with TRBD1 matching over 7 bases. The J segment lost 1 base and the V segment lost 11 bases, leaving 13 bases of the junction unmatched. Germline-derived CDR1 and CDR2 are SNHLY and FYNNEI. The CDR3 covers 16 residues.

The chain couples TRBV5-1 to TRBJ2-3, with 10 bases lining up with TRBD1. Unmatched junction bases numbered 9, after V lost 4 bases and J lost 7 bases. The CDR3 totals 15 residues. Germline CDR1 and CDR2: SGHRS and YFSETQ. The CDR3 reads CASSTGTGVYNTQYF. The CDR3 DNA reads TGCGCCAGCAGCACCGGGACAGGGGTCTACAATACGCAGTATTTT.

The chain is built from TRBV12-3 or TRBV12-4 and TRBJ1-1; TRBD1 is a possible D gene (5 bases). This CDR3 region has 14 residues. The V end lost 1 base, the J end lost 4 bases, and 10 bases lay between the germline ends. CDR3: CASSLEGVGTEAFF. For the CDR3, the DNA is TGTGCCAGCAGTTTAGAAGGGGTGGGCACTGAAGCTTTCTTT.

The table lists this clonotype with a few counts. The chain carries TRBV3-1 and TRBJ2-5, with a weak D call TRBD2 (5 bases). This CDR3 is 15 amino acids long. Trimming took 0 bases from V and 2 from J, leaving 10 bases between them. The germline V gene has CDR1 LGHDT and CDR2 YNNKEL (reference sequence). The CDR3 sequence: CASSQDLSGQETQYF. The DNA for the CDR3 is TGTGCCAGCAGCCAAGATCTCTCGGGGCAAGAGACCCAGTACTTC.

This clonotype was observed a few times. The chain carries TRBV12-3 or TRBV12-4 and TRBJ2-2; 8 nucleotides match TRBD2. The J segment lost 7 bases and the V segment lost 3 bases, leaving 4 bases of the junction unmatched. The CDR3 is 14 amino acids. The CDR3 sequence: CASSLTGRGGELFF. The CDR3 DNA reads as TGTGCCAGCAGTTTGACCGGGAGGGGCGGGGAGCTGTTTTTT.

This clonotype was found a few times. V is TRBV11-2 and J is TRBJ2-5; D is perhaps TRBD1 or TRBD2 (5 bases each). The germline V gene has CDR1 SGHAT and CDR2 FQNNGV. CDR3 length: 15 residues. The V end lost 4 bases, the J end lost 7 bases, and 19 bases lay between the germline ends. CDR3 nucleotides: TGTGCCAGCAGCTATTATGCGCTGACTGGGGGGACCCAGTACTTC. Translated: CASSYYALTGGTQYF.

Ten or more counts support this clonotype. This chain joins TRBV7-6 and TRBJ1-1; D is unresolved. V gave up 5 bases and J gave up 0 bases, with 7 bases separating them. There are 13 residues in the CDR3. Germline CDR1 SGHVS, CDR2 FNYEAQ. DNA for the CDR3: TGTGCCAGCAGCCGGGATGTGAACACTGAAGCTTTCTTT. It yields the protein CASSRDVNTEAFF.

This clonotype has only a few counts. V is TRBV20-1 and J is TRBJ2-1; D call uncertain. Germline V gene data show CDR1 as DFQATT and CDR2 as SNEGSKA (reference sequence). Trimming shortened V by 0 bases and J by 0 bases, and 15 bases separated the two germline ends. The CDR3 is 17 residues long. The CDR3 bases are TGCAGTGCTAGAGATACTGAATCAGCGAGCTCCTACAATGAGCAGTTCTTC. Its translation is CSARDTESASSYNEQFF.